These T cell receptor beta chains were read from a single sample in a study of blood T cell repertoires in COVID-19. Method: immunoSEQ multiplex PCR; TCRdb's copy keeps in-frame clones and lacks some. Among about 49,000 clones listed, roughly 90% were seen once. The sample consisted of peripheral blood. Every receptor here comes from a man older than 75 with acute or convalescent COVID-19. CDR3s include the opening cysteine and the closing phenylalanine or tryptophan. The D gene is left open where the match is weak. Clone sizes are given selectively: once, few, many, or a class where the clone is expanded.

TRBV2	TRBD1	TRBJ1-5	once	CASMGQGIQPQHF	TGTGCCAGCATGGGACAGGGGATTCAGCCCCAGCATTTT
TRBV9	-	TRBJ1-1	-	CASSADRNTEAFF	TGTGCCAGCAGCGCCGACAGGAACACTGAAGCTTTCTTT
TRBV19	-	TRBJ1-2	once	CASRHRARGYTF	TGTGCCAGTAGACACAGGGCTCGGGGCTACACCTTC
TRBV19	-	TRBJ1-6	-	CASSIGQFVDSPLHF	TGTGCCAGTAGTATTGGGCAGTTTGTTGATTCACCCCTCCACTTT
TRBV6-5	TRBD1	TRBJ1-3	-	CASRPDREAGNTIYF	TGTGCCAGCAGGCCCGACAGGGAAGCTGGAAACACCATATATTTT
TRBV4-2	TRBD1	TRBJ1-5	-	CASSARRDRVQPQHF	TGTGCCAGCAGCGCAAGACGGGACAGGGTTCAGCCCCAGCATTTT
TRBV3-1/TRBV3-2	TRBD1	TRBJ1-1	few	CASRPTGGEAFF	TGTGCCAGCAGACCCACAGGGGGCGAAGCTTTCTTT
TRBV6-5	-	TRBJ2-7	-	CASSLDPGLSYEQYF	TGTGCCAGCAGTCTAGATCCGGGACTTAGCTACGAGCAGTACTTC
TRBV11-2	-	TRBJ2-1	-	CASAGVAYNEQFF	TGTGCCAGCGCCGGGGTTGCCTACAATGAGCAGTTCTTC
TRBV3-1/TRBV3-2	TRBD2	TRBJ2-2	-	CASSRETSGGTGELFF	TGTGCCAGCAGCCGTGAGACTAGCGGGGGCACCGGGGAGCTGTTTTTT
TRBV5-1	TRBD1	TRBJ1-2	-	CASSSGQGYGYTF	TGCGCCAGCAGCTCGGGACAGGGGTATGGCTACACCTTC
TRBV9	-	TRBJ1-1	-	CASSATLTGEAFF	TGTGCCAGCAGCGCGACATTGACAGGTGAAGCTTTCTTT
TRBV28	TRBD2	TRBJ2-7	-	CASKISGGAYEQYF	TGTGCCAGCAAAATCTCGGGGGGGGCCTACGAGCAGTACTTC
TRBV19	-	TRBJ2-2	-	CASSIGGVRGNTGELFF	TGTGCCAGTAGTATAGGTGGGGTCAGGGGAAACACCGGGGAGCTGTTTTTT
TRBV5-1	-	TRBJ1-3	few	CASSLTAVWGNTIYF	TGCGCCAGCAGCCTCACAGCGGTGTGGGGAAACACCATATATTTT
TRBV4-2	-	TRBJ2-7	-	CASSQDPLQGWNYEQYF	TGTGCCAGCAGCCAAGATCCTTTACAGGGATGGAACTACGAGCAGTACTTC
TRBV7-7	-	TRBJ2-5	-	CASSLGGVHQETQYF	TGTGCCAGCAGCTTAGGCGGGGTCCACCAAGAGACCCAGTACTTC